Sequencing of this TCR beta chain was carried out in a study of shared clonotypes between healthy human individuals. Study background: Plates per donor: three CD4 naive, three CD4 memory, two CD8 naive, one CD8 memory.

V shed 4 bases and J shed 2 bases, with 7 bases lying between them. Germline V CDR1 and CDR2: SGHRS, YFSETQ. The CDR3 has 12 amino acids. The method was immunoSEQ multiplex PCR; TCRdb's version includes in-frame clones alone and lacks a portion of them. This table holds more than 1 million clones, more than 75% found once. The chain links TRBV5-1 to TRBJ2-7; D assignment may be TRBD1 or TRBD2 (5 bases each). This clonotype was sampled from a man younger than 30 in good health. Some clones in this sample may be carry-over from other donors' samples. The source material was memory CD4+ T cells from PBMCs. Stated subset: CD45RA-negative fraction. The CDR3 bases are TGCGCCAGCAGCGGGGGAACCTACGAGCAGTACTTC. Translating gives CASSGGTYEQYF.